This T cell receptor (beta chain) was captured in a study of spatial heterogeneity in lung cancer. Study as a whole: Strong correlation was found between tumor-region TCR transcript counts and a T cell module score from matched bulk RNA-seq. Unique TCR and UMI combinations averaged more than ten appearances each in raw reads. Study-level findings and limits: Mutation counts in tumors were tracked by counts of expanded intratumoral alpha and beta TCRs. Coverage estimated for tumor T cells reached 6% to 9% for alpha chains and 13% for beta chains.

TCRdb independently ran MiXCR on the 5' RACE reads; one entry per CDR3 protein. The sample gives approximately 25,000 distinct CDR3 sequences, roughly 9% of which show up once; approximately 8% is in the top ten. Time point of the sample: sample taken at primary tumor resection. Unsorted whole RNA from tumor, nontumor lung or frozen PBMC underwent sequencing. In germline, CDR1 is LGHDT, CDR2 YNNKEL (reference sequence). V was shortened by 4 bases and J by 7 bases, with 17 bases between the two germline ends. The CDR3 runs 15 residues. As for this clonotype: What it recognizes is unknown.

The source was lung tumor tissue, collected at surgery. The chain links TRBV3-1 to TRBJ2-1; perhaps D is TRBD1 or TRBD2 (6 bases each). The receptor comes from a male donor with early-stage non-small cell lung cancer. The CDR3 region is CASSLSGGGKNEQFF. The CDR3, as DNA: TGTGCCAGCAGCCTCAGTGGGGGCGGGAAGAATGAGCAGTTCTTC.